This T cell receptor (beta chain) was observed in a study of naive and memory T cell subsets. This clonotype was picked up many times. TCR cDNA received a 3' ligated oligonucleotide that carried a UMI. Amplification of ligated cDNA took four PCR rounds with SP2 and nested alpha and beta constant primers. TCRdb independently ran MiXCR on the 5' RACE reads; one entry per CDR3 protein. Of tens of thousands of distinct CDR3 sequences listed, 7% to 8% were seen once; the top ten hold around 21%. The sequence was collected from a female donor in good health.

The CDR3 spells CASSSRQATGELFF. The CDR3 bases are TGTGCCAGCAGCTCCCGACAAGCCACCGGGGAGCTGTTTTTT. The chain recombines TRBV11-3 with TRBJ2-2; D gene unclear. Germline CDR1 reads SGHNT; CDR2 reads YENEEA. The length of the CDR3 is 14 residues. V lost 4 bases and J 4 bases, leaving 10 bases between the germline ends.